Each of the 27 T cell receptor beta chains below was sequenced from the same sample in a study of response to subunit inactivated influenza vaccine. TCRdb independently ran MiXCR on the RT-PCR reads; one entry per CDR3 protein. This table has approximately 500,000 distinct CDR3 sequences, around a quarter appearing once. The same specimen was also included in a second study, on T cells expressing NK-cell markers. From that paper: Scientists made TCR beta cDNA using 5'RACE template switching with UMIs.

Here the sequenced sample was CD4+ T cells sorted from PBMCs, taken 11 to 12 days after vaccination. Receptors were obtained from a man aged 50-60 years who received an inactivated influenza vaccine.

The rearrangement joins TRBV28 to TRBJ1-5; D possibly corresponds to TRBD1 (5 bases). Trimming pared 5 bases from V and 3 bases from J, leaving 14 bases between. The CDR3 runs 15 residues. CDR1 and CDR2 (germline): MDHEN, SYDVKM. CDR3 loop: CASSPSGPTNQPQHF. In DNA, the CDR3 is TGTGCCAGCAGTCCCTCGGGACCGACCAATCAGCCCCAGCATTTT.

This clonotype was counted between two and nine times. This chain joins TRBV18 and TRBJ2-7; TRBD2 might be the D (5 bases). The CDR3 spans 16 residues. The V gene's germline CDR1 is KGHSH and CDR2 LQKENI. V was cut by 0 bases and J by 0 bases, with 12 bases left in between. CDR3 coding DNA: TGTGCCAGCTCACCACCCGGACTTCCGAGCTCCTACGAGCAGTACTTC. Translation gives CASSPPGLPSSYEQYF.

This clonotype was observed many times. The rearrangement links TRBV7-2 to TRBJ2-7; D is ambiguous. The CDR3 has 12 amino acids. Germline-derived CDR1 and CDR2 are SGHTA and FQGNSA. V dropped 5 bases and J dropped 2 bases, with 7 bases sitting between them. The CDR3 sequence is CASSPLAYEQYF. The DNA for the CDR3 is TGTGCCAGCAGCCCATTAGCCTACGAGCAGTACTTC.

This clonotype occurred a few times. The CDR3 DNA reads TGTGCCAGCAGCCCGGACGGGACTCCGGTGCAGTATTTT. Translation: CASSPDGTPVQYF. The chain combines TRBV2 with TRBJ2-3; maybe TRBD2 (6 bases). CDR1 and CDR2 (germline): SNHLY, FYNNEI. The CDR3 length is 13 residues. V was trimmed by 6 bases and J by 11 bases, leaving 18 bases between them.

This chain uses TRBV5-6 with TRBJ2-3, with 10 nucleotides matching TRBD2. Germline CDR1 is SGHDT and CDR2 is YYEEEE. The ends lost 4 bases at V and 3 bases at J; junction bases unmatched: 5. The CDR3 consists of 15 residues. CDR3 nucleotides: TGTGCCAGCAGCGTTGTACTAGCGGGGACAGATACGCAGTATTTT. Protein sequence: CASSVVLAGTDTQYF.

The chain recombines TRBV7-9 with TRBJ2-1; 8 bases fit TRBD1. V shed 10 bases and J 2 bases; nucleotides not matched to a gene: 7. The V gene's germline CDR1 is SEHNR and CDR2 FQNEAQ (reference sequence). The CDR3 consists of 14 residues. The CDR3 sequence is CAIRHRGTYNEQFF. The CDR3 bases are TGTGCCATCAGACACAGGGGGACCTACAATGAGCAGTTCTTC.

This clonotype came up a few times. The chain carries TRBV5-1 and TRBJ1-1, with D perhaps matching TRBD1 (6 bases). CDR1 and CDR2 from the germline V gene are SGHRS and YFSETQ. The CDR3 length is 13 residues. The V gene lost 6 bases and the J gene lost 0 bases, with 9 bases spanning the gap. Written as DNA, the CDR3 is TGCGCCAGCACACAGGGCTTGAACACTGAAGCTTTCTTT. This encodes CASTQGLNTEAFF.

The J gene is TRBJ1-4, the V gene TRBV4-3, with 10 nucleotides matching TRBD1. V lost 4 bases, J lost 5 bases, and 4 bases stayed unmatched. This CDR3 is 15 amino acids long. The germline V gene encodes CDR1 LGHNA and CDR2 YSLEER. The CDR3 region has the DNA TGCGCCAGCAGCCGAACGGGACAGGGGAATGAAAAACTGTTTTTT. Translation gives CASSRTGQGNEKLFF.

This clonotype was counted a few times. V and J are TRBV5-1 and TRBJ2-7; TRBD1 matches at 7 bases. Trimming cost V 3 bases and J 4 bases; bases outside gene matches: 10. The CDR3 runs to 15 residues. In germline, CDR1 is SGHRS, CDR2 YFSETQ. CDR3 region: CASSSNTGTAYEQYF. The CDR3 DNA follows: TGCGCCAGCAGCTCGAATACCGGGACAGCGTACGAGCAGTACTTC.

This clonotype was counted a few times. The CDR3 here is CSAPRGQIGNEQFF. The CDR3 region has the DNA TGCAGTGCCCCCCGGGGTCAGATAGGCAATGAGCAGTTCTTC. The chain uses TRBV20-1 and TRBJ2-1; possible D gene TRBD2, 5 bases. V was trimmed by 6 bases and J by 6 bases, leaving 18 bases between them. The CDR3 covers 14 residues. Germline V CDR1 and CDR2: DFQATT, SNEGSKA (reference sequence).

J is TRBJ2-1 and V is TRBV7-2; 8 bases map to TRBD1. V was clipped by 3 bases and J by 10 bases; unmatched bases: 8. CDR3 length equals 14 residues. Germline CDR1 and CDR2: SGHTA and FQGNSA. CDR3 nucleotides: TGTGCCAGCAGCTTGTCTCAGGGGGCAAAGGAGCAGTTCTTC. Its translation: CASSLSQGAKEQFF.

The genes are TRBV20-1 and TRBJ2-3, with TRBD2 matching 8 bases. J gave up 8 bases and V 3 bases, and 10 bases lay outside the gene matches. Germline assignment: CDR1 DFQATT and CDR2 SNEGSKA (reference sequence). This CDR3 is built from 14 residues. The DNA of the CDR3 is TGCAGTGCTAGCGGGGGGGCTGGTGTCGGTACGCAGTATTTT. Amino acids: CSASGGAGVGTQYF.

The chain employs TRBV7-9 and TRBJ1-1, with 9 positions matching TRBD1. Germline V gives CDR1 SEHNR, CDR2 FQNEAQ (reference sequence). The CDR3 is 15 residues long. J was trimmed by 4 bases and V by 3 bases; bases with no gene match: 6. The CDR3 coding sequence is TGTGCCAGCAGCTTGGATATGACAGGGGGCACTGAAGCTTTCTTT. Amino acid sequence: CASSLDMTGGTEAFF.

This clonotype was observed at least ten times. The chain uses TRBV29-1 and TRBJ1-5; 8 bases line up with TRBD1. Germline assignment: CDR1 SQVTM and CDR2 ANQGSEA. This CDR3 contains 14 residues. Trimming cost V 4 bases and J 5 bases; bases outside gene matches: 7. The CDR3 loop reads CSVASGGFDQPQHF. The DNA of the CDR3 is TGCAGCGTTGCATCAGGGGGCTTCGATCAGCCCCAGCATTTT. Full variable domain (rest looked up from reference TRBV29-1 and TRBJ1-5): SAVISQKPSRDICQRGTSLTIQCQVDSQVTMMFWYRQQPGQSLTLIATANQGSEATYESGFVIDKFPISRPNLTFSTLTVSNMSPEDSSIYLCSVASGGFDQPQHFGDGTRLSIL.

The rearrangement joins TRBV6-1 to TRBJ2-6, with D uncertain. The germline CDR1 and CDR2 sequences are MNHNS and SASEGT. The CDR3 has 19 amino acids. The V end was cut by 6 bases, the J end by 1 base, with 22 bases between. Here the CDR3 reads CASSPHQIDPRSGANVLTF. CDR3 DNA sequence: TGTGCCAGCAGCCCACACCAAATTGATCCAAGGTCTGGGGCCAACGTCCTGACTTTC.

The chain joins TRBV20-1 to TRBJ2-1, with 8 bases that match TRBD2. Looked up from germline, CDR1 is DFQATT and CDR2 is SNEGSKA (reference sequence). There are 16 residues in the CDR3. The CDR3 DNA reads TGCAGAGCCGAAAAAGAGCGGGGGACGGACTACAATGAGCAGTTCTTC. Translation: CRAEKERGTDYNEQFF.

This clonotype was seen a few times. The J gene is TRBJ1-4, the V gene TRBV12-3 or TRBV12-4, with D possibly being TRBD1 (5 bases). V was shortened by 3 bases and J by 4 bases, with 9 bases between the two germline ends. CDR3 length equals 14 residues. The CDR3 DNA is TGTGCCAGCAGTTTCCCAGGGATTAATGAAAAACTGTTTTTT. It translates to CASSFPGINEKLFF.

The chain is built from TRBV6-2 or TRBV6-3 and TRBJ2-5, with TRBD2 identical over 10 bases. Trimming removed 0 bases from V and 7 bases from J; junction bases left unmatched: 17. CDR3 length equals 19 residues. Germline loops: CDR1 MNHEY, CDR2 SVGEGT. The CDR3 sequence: CASSYSTGLAAILSGTQYF. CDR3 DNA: TGTGCCAGCAGTTACTCGACCGGACTAGCGGCCATCCTGAGCGGGACCCAGTACTTC.

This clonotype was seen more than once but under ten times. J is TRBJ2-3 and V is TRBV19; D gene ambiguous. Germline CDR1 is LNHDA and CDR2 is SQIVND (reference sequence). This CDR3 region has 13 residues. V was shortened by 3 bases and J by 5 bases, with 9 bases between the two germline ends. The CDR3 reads CASSMSHGDTQYF. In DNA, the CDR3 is TGTGCCAGTAGTATGTCGCACGGAGATACGCAGTATTTT.

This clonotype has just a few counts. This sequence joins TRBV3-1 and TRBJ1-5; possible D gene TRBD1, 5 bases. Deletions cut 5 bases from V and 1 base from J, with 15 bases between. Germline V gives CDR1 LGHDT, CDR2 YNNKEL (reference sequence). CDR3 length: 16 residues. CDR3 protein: CASSSSWGGSNQPQHF. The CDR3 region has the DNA TGTGCCAGCAGCTCGTCCTGGGGGGGGAGCAATCAGCCCCAGCATTTT. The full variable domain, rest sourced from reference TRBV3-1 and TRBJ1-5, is DTAVSQTPKYLVTQMGNDKSIKCEQNLGHDTMYWYKQDSKKFLKIMFSYNNKELIINETVPNRFSPKSPDKAHLNLHINSLELGDSAVYFCASSSSWGGSNQPQHFGDGTRLSIL.

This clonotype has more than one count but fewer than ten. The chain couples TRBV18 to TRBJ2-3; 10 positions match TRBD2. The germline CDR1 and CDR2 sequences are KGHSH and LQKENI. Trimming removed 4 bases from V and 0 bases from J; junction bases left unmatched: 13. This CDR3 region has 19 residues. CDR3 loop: CASSRRPRLAGDSTDTQYF. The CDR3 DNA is TGTGCCAGCTCACGTAGACCACGGCTAGCGGGAGACAGCACAGATACGCAGTATTTT.

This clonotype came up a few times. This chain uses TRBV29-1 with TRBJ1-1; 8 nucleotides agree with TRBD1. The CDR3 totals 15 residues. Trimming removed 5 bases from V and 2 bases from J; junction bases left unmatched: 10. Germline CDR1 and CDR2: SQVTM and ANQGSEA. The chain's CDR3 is CSVRWQGAPNTEAFF. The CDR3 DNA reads TGCAGCGTTCGTTGGCAGGGGGCGCCCAACACTGAAGCTTTCTTT. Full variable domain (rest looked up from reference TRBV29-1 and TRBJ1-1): SAVISQKPSRDICQRGTSLTIQCQVDSQVTMMFWYRQQPGQSLTLIATANQGSEATYESGFVIDKFPISRPNLTFSTLTVSNMSPEDSSIYLCSVRWQGAPNTEAFFGQGTRLTVV.

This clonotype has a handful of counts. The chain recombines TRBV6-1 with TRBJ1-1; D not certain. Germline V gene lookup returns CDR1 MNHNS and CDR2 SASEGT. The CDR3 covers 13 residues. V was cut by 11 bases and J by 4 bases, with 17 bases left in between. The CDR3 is CAGEFGVSTEAFF. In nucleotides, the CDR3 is TGTGCCGGTGAGTTCGGGGTGAGCACTGAAGCTTTCTTT.

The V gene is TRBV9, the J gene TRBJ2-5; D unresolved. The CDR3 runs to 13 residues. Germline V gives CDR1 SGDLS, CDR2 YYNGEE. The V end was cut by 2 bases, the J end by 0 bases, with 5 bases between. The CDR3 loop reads CASSVRYQETQYF. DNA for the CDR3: TGTGCCAGCAGCGTCCGGTACCAAGAGACCCAGTACTTC.

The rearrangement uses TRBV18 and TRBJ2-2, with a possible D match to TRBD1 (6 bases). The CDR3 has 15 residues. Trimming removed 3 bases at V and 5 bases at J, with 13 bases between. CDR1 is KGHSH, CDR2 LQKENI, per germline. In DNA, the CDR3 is TGTGCCAGCTCACCGAGGCAGGGGATGACCGGGGAGCTGTTTTTT. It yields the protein CASSPRQGMTGELFF.

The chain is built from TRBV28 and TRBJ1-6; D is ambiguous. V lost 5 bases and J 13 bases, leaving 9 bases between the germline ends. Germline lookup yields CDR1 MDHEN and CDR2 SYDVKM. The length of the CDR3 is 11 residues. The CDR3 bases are TGTGCCAGCAGTCACAGATACCCCCTCCACTTT. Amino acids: CASSHRYPLHF.

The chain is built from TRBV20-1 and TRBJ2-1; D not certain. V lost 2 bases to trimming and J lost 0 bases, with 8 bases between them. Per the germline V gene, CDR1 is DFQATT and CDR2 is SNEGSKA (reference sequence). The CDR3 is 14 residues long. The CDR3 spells CSARPRTSYNEQFF. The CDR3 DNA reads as TGCAGTGCTAGACCTAGAACCTCCTACAATGAGCAGTTCTTC.